The 5 T cell receptor beta chains below were found in one sample sequenced in a study of cytomegalovirus exposure and HLA in healthy donors. Produced via immunoSEQ multiplex PCR; TCRdb's table is partial and in-frame only. The sample gives approximately 200,000 clones, around 90% of which show up once; 2.5% to 3.5% is in the top ten. The sequenced sample was PBMCs. The origin of the receptors is a woman between 18 and 30 years old in good health and CMV-seronegative.

The gene calls are TRBV4-1 and TRBJ2-3, with TRBD1 matching over 10 bases. This CDR3 is 15 amino acids long. V dropped 1 base and J dropped 6; count of bases not matched to a gene: 4. The germline V gene has CDR1 MGHRA and CDR2 YSYEKL. CDR3 sequence: CASSQGDRGGDTQYF. The CDR3 coding sequence is TGCGCCAGCAGCCAAGGGGACAGGGGAGGGGATACGCAGTATTTT.

The chain uses TRBV7-6 and TRBJ1-1, with D possibly TRBD1 on 6 matching bases. Trimming removed 2 bases at V and 6 bases at J, with 16 bases between. The germline CDR1 and CDR2 sequences are SGHVS and FNYEAQ. The CDR3 contains 15 residues. The CDR3 is CASSLLTGPGAEAFF. In DNA form, the CDR3 reads TGTGCCAGCAGCTTACTGACAGGACCTGGCGCTGAAGCTTTCTTT.

V usage is TRBV10-3 and J usage is TRBJ2-7; a possible D gene is TRBD1 (7 bases). Between the trimmed V and J ends, which lost 3 bases and 1 base, there was a span of 13 bases. From germline, CDR1 is ENHRY and CDR2 SYGVKD. The CDR3 contains 15 residues. The CDR3: CAISDPPGGSYEQYF. The CDR3 bases are TGTGCCATCAGTGATCCTCCAGGGGGGTCCTACGAGCAGTACTTC.

The rearrangement links TRBV5-6 to TRBJ2-5, with 13 positions matching TRBD2. Germline values: CDR1 SGHDT, CDR2 YYEEEE. The CDR3 is made up of 14 amino acids. V shed 4 bases and J 5 bases; nucleotides not matched to a gene: 2. CDR3 loop: CASSPGLAGETQYF. The CDR3 region has the DNA TGTGCCAGCAGCCCGGGACTAGCGGGGGAGACCCAGTACTTC.

The chain carries TRBV14 and TRBJ2-7; perhaps TRBD1 as D (5 bases). Germline lookup yields CDR1 SGHDN and CDR2 FVKESK. Trimming stripped 4 bases from V and 4 bases from J, with 23 bases between. This CDR3 contains 17 residues. In DNA form, the CDR3 reads TGTGCCAGCAGCCTGATGGACGGACGCACAGGACATTACGAGCAGTACTTC. This gives the protein CASSLMDGRTGHYEQYF.